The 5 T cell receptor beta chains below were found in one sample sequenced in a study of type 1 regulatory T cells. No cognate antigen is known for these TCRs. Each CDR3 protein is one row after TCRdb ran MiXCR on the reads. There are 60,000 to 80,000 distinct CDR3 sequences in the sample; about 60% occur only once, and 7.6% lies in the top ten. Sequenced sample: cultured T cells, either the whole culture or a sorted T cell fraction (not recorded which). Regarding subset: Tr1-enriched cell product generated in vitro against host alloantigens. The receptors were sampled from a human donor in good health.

The CDR3 DNA is TGTGCCAGCACGAGGAACACCGGGGAGCTGTTTTTT. Protein sequence: CASTRNTGELFF. The chain is built from TRBV6-1 and TRBJ2-2; D uncertain. Trimming left V 7 bases short and J 1 base short, with 4 bases between. The germline V gene encodes CDR1 MNHNS and CDR2 SASEGT. This CDR3 region has 12 residues.

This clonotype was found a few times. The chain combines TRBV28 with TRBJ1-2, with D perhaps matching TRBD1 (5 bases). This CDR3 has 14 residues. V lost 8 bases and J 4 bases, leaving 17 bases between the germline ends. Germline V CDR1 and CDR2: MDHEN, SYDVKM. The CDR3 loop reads CASRSPGGAYGYTF. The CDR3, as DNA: TGTGCCAGCCGATCTCCGGGGGGAGCCTATGGCTACACCTTC.

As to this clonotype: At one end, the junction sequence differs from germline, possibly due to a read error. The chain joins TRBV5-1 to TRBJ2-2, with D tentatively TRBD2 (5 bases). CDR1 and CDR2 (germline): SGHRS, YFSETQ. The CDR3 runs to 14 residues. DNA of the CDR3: TGCGCCAGCACCCCCCTTCGGTTGGCCGGGGAGCTGTTCTTT. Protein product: CASTPLRLAGELFF. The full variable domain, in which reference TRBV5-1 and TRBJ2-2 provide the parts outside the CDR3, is KAGVTQTPRYLIKTRGQQVTLSCSPISGHRSVSWYQQTPGQGLQFLFEYFSETQRNKGNFPGRFSGRQFSNSRSEMNVSTLELGDSALYLCASTPLRLAGELFFGEGSRLTVL.

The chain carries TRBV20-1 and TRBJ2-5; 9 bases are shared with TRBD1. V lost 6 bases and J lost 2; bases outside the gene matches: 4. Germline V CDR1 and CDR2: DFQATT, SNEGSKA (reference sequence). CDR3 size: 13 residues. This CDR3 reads CSAQGQGQETQYF. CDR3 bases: TGCAGTGCGCAGGGACAGGGTCAAGAGACCCAGTACTTC.

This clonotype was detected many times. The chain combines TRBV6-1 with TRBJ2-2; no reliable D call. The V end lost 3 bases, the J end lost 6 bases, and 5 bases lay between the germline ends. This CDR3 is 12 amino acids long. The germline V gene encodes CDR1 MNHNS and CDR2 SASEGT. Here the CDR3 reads CASSELAGELFF. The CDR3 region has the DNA TGTGCCAGCAGTGAGCTTGCCGGGGAGCTGTTTTTT.